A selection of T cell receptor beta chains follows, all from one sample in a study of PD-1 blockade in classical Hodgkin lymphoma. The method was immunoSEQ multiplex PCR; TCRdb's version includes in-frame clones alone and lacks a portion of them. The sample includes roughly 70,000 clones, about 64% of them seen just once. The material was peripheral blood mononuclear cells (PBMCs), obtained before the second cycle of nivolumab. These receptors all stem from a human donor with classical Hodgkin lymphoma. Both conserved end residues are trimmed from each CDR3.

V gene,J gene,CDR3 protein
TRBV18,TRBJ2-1,ASSLLSGSSYNEQF
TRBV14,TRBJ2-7,ASSQMGTGLY
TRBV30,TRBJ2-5,AWTSGSPRETQY
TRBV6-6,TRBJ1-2,ASSSNYGYT
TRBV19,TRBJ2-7,ASAPLGRLSYEQY
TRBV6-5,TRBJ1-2,ASSQGNLYGYT
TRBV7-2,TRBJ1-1,ASSPRNTEAF
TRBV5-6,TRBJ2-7,ASSSGLSIYEQY
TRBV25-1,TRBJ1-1,ASSEYRENTEAF
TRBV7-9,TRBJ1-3,ASRQTASSGNTIY
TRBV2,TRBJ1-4,ASTQGVNEKLF
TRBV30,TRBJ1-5,AWSVSARARNQPQH
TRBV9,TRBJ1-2,ASSVGEYDGYT
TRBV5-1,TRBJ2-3,ASSSLAGGRGDTQY
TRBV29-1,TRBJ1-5,SVGGTAGDQPQH
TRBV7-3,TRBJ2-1,ASSLRAGGPDEQF
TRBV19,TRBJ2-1,ASSIGHGNEQF
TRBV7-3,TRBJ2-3,ASSLGTSSSTDTQY
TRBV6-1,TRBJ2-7,ASSEYGGGAQRQY
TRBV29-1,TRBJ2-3,SVDGIEAADTQY
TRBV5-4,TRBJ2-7,ASSLVGTGSYEQY
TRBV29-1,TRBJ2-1,SAPTGPFSYNEQF
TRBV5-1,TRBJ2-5,ASSSGTGLETQY
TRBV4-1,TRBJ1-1,ASSQEGGANTEAF
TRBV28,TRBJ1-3,ASSLAGLRNTIY
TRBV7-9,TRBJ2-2,ASSLAGIAGNTGELF
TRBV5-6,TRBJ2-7,ASSSPSGLGEQY
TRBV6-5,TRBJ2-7,ASSYYRGGEQY
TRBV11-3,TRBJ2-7,ASSLTVGGTYEQY
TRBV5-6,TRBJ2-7,ASSRGGDHEQY
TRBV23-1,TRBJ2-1,ASSHVPSGGRGNNEQF
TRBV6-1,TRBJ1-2,ASSQYRRQLYGYT
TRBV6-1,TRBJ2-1,ASSELGQGAWNEQF
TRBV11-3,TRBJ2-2,ASSFGAANTGELF
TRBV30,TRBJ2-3,AWSPSTDTQY
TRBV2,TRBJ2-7,ASNLPGAGVYEQY
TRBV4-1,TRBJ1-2,ASSQFLVSGGYGYT
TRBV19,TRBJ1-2,ASSFDVAVGSYT
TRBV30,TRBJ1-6,AWSPTAGVHSPLH
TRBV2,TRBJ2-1,ASSEEGGSYNEQF
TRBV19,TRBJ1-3,ASSIDSGTNSGNTIY
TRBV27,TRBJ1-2,ASGNGGGYGYT
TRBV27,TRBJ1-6,ASRQQGVSSPLH
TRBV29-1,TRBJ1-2,SVEGGAGGYT
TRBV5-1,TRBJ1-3,ASSLRPTEGGNTIY
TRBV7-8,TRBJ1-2,ASSLVAAPGDYGYT
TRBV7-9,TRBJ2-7,ASSLVGYEQY
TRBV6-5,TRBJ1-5,ASSWTGDNQPQH
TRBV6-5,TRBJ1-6,ASSYRARNNSPLH
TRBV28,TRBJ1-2,ASMPGLTYGYT
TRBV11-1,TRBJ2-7,ASSPEQGWGEQY
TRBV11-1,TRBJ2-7,ASSRKGPGLIYEQY
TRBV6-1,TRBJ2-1,AGKRLAGDNEQF
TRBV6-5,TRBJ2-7,ASSYGVPGYEQY